This passage covers 9 T cell receptor beta chains from one sample sequenced in a study of cytotoxic CD8 clonotypes in ibrutinib-treated CLL (dated by TCRdb to the early 2020s). The time point label on this specimen signifies: less than 30 months on ibrutinib. The receptor library was made with the immunoSEQ multiplex PCR assay. Imported from immuneACCESS, the table was reduced by TCRdb to in-frame sequences with V and J called. These copies leave out some clones; in studies compared against another copy, an unresolved V gene accounts for under half, and the cause of the remainder is not known. This sample holds some 200,000 clones; over 60% were observed only once. The ten largest clones take up about an eighth of the sample. The sample consisted of PBMCs, taken after 24 months of ibrutinib treatment. These receptors were collected from a human donor with chronic lymphocytic leukemia.

The gene calls are TRBV9 and TRBJ2-7, with TRBD2 as a possible D gene (6 bases). The CDR3 spans 14 residues. V was cut by 4 bases and J by 5 bases, with 16 bases left in between. The germline CDR1 and CDR2 sequences are SGDLS and YYNGEE. In DNA, the CDR3 is TGTGCCAGCAGCAGGGGCAGGGAGGTGCACGAGCAGTACTTC. Its protein is CASSRGREVHEQYF.

The rearrangement uses TRBV29-1 and TRBJ1-4, with 10 bases that match TRBD1. CDR3 length: 13 amino acids. J gave up 7 bases and V 5 bases, and 4 bases lay outside the gene matches. Per germline, CDR1 SQVTM and CDR2 ANQGSEA. CDR3 amino acids: CSVPGTGVEKLFF. Written as DNA, the CDR3 is TGCAGCGTTCCCGGGACAGGGGTTGAAAAACTGTTTTTT.

The chain joins TRBV7-6 to TRBJ2-1, with 7 positions matching TRBD1. Germline V gene sequence: CDR1 SGHVS, CDR2 FNYEAQ. The CDR3 length is 18 residues. V was pared by 4 bases and J by 0 bases, with 12 bases of the junction left unmatched. The chain's CDR3 is CASSSTQGRGSSYNEQFF. The CDR3 DNA sequence: TGTGCCAGCAGCTCGACGCAGGGCAGGGGGAGCTCCTACAATGAGCAGTTCTTC.

Worth noting for this clone: A read error may account for a junction end that differs from germline. The chain uses TRBV7-7 and TRBJ2-1, with TRBD2 identical over 7 bases. This CDR3 spans 16 amino acids. Germline-derived CDR1 and CDR2 are SSHAT and FNYEAQ (reference sequence). CDR3: CASSLNPGGSTNEQFF. The CDR3 DNA is TGTGCTAGCAGCTTAAATCCCGGCGGGAGCACCAATGAGCAGTTCTTC.

This chain links TRBV5-4 with TRBJ1-2; D ambiguous. The CDR3 loop spans 15 amino acids. From germline, CDR1 is SGHNT and CDR2 YYREEE (reference sequence). The V end was cut by 0 bases, the J end by 3 bases, with 12 bases between. CDR3 region: CASSLDGARDYGYTF. DNA for the CDR3: TGTGCCAGCAGCTTGGATGGCGCGCGGGACTATGGCTACACCTTC.

The rearrangement uses TRBV4-3 and TRBJ2-7; 10 bases align to TRBD2. The germline V gene has CDR1 LGHNA and CDR2 YSLEER. CDR3 length: 20 amino acids. The V and J ends lost 0 bases and 5 bases, in that order; junction bases with no gene match: 19. CDR3 DNA: TGCGCCAGCAGCCAAGATATCCCCGGGGGGCTAGCGGGAGAGAGAGACGAGCAGTACTTC. It translates to CASSQDIPGGLAGERDEQYF.

J is TRBJ2-3 and V is TRBV7-3; 9 bases line up with TRBD1. The germline V gene encodes CDR1 SGHTA and CDR2 FQGTGA. The ends lost 0 bases at V and 4 bases at J; junction bases unmatched: 5. CDR3 length equals 16 residues. CDR3 amino acids: CASSLTGTGMADTQYF. CDR3 nucleotides: TGTGCCAGCAGCTTAACAGGGACAGGGATGGCAGATACGCAGTATTTT.

The rearrangement links TRBV6-5 to TRBJ1-5; D unresolved. The CDR3 consists of 14 residues. Germline V gene lookup returns CDR1 MNHEY and CDR2 SVGAGI. The germline V and J ends were trimmed by 7 bases and 4 bases, with 14 bases remaining between them. CDR3 nucleotide sequence: TGTGCCAGCACCCTGAGGGCCGGAAATCAGCCCCAGCATTTT. Its translation is CASTLRAGNQPQHF.

The chain employs TRBV4-2 and TRBJ2-1; 12 bases align to TRBD2. The V gene's germline CDR1 is LGHNA and CDR2 YNFKEQ. The CDR3 has 16 residues. V lost 4 bases, J lost 8 bases, and 9 bases stayed unmatched. In nucleotides, the CDR3 is TGTGCCAGCAGCCCCTACGGACTAGCGGGAACCCATGAGCAGTTCTTC. This codes for CASSPYGLAGTHEQFF.